The 5 T cell receptor beta chains listed next were all sequenced from one sample in a study of blood T cell repertoires in COVID-19. This table comes from immunoSEQ multiplex PCR, and its TCRdb copy is limited to in-frame clones, with some not included. The repertoire includes some 70,000 clones, less than 75% of them detected once, and around 21% sits in the top ten. Specimen: peripheral blood. These receptors came from a man in his 60s with acute or convalescent COVID-19.

The chain uses TRBV12-5 and TRBJ2-3; 9 nucleotides agree with TRBD2. CDR1 and CDR2 (germline): LGHNT, FRNRAP. The CDR3 sequence is 18 residues long. The V and J ends lost 3 bases and 2 bases, in that order; junction bases with no gene match: 12. CDR3 protein: CASGFSVLAGGSTDTQYF. CDR3 nucleotide sequence: TGTGCTAGTGGTTTCTCTGTCCTTGCGGGGGGGTCCACAGATACGCAGTATTTT.

This chain uses TRBV19 with TRBJ2-5; TRBD1 is a possible D gene (6 bases). The V end lost 5 bases, the J end lost 5 bases, and 12 bases lay between the germline ends. The CDR3 loop spans 13 amino acids. Germline V gene sequence: CDR1 LNHDA, CDR2 SQIVND (reference sequence). CDR3 nucleotides: TGTGCCAGTAGTGGGGGCCGGCAGGAGACCCAGTACTTC. This gives the protein CASSGGRQETQYF.

This clone was counted at least ten times. This sequence joins TRBV18 and TRBJ1-3; unclear D gene. The germline gives CDR1 KGHSH, CDR2 LQKENI. CDR3 size: 15 residues. The V and J ends lost 3 bases and 2 bases respectively, with 11 bases between them. The CDR3 spells CASSPAEGPGNTIYF. CDR3 nucleotides: TGTGCCAGCTCACCGGCGGAAGGTCCTGGAAACACCATATATTTT.

The V and J genes are TRBV12-3 or TRBV12-4 and TRBJ1-6; the D gene is possibly TRBD1 (5 bases). Between the trimmed V and J ends, which lost 8 bases and 8 bases, there was a span of 13 bases. This CDR3 is built from 13 residues. The CDR3, as DNA: TGTGCCAGCGGGATTCAAGGGGATTCACCCCTCCACTTT. Protein product: CASGIQGDSPLHF.

The DNA for the CDR3 is TGCGCCAGCAGCGCTGGACTCGGACAGGGGAAGGGTGAAGCTTTCTTT. Its translation: CASSAGLGQGKGEAFF. This rearrangement joins TRBV5-1 to TRBJ1-1, with 9 bases fitting TRBD1. The CDR3 runs 16 residues. Germline assignment: CDR1 SGHRS and CDR2 YFSETQ. The J segment lost 7 bases and the V segment lost 4 bases, leaving 14 bases of the junction unmatched.